A selection of T cell receptor beta chains follows, all from one sample in a study of control samples from healthy donors and cancer patients. Assay: immunoSEQ multiplex PCR; the TCRdb copy retains only in-frame clones and omits some. The data show tens of thousands of clones, approximately 83% seen once. The specimen sequenced was PBMCs. These receptors all stem from a man aged 55 to 70 with head and neck cancer. Each CDR3 is given with its conserved first and last residue. Each record gives: D gene, J gene, V gene, clone size, CDR3 protein, CDR3 DNA. A D gene is named only where the DNA matches it firmly. Expanded clones are given a class, and other clones once, few, many or no size at all.

d_gene: -; j_gene: TRBJ2-4; v_gene: TRBV5-6; abundance: -; CDR3aa: CASSSLKLAKNIQYF; CDR3nt: TGTGCCAGCAGCTCCCTTAAGCTAGCCAAAAACATTCAGTACTTC
d_gene: TRBD2; j_gene: TRBJ2-7; v_gene: TRBV6-5; abundance: -; CDR3aa: CASSYTGGQGYEQYF; CDR3nt: TGTGCCAGCAGTTACACGGGAGGGCAGGGCTACGAGCAGTACTTC
d_gene: -; j_gene: TRBJ2-7; v_gene: TRBV27; abundance: -; CDR3aa: CASRLPGQPYEQYF; CDR3nt: TGTGCCAGCAGACTTCCAGGACAGCCCTACGAGCAGTACTTC
d_gene: -; j_gene: TRBJ1-2; v_gene: TRBV3-1/TRBV3-2; abundance: -; CDR3aa: CASSRRGPANYGYTF; CDR3nt: TGTGCCAGCAGCCGGAGGGGCCCTGCTAACTATGGCTACACCTTC
d_gene: -; j_gene: TRBJ2-7; v_gene: TRBV6-5; abundance: few; CDR3aa: CASSSNYEQYF; CDR3nt: TGTGCCAGCAGTTCGAACTACGAGCAGTACTTC
d_gene: -; j_gene: TRBJ2-7; v_gene: TRBV29-1; abundance: -; CDR3aa: CSGCGGLAQYF; CDR3nt: TGCAGCGGTTGTGGGGGGTTGGCGCAGTACTTC
d_gene: TRBD1; j_gene: TRBJ2-7; v_gene: TRBV6-5; abundance: -; CDR3aa: CASSYLGQGAYEQYF; CDR3nt: TGTGCCAGCAGTTACCTGGGACAGGGCGCCTACGAGCAGTACTTC
d_gene: TRBD1; j_gene: TRBJ1-5; v_gene: TRBV6-1; abundance: -; CDR3aa: CASSEASGGVQPQHF; CDR3nt: TGTGCCAGCAGTGAAGCGTCAGGGGGCGTTCAGCCCCAGCATTTT
d_gene: TRBD1; j_gene: TRBJ1-4; v_gene: TRBV5-4; abundance: once; CDR3aa: CASSLDRGDEKLFF; CDR3nt: TGTGCCAGCAGCTTGGACAGGGGTGATGAAAAACTGTTTTTT
d_gene: -; j_gene: TRBJ1-4; v_gene: TRBV5-1; abundance: once; CDR3aa: CASSLDGMGPFNEKLFF; CDR3nt: TGCGCCAGCAGCTTGGATGGGATGGGGCCGTTTAATGAAAAACTGTTTTTT
d_gene: TRBD1; j_gene: TRBJ1-4; v_gene: TRBV27; abundance: -; CDR3aa: CASSFAGGENEKLFF; CDR3nt: TGTGCCAGCAGTTTTGCAGGGGGGGAGAATGAAAAACTGTTTTTT
d_gene: TRBD1; j_gene: TRBJ2-1; v_gene: TRBV11-3; abundance: -; CDR3aa: CASSSGQAEGSYNEQFF; CDR3nt: TGTGCCAGCAGCTCCGGACAGGCGGAAGGTTCCTACAATGAGCAGTTCTTC
d_gene: TRBD1; j_gene: TRBJ2-7; v_gene: TRBV7-2; abundance: once; CDR3aa: CASSLVGQVSYEQYF; CDR3nt: TGTGCCAGCAGCTTAGTGGGACAGGTTTCCTACGAGCAGTACTTC
d_gene: -; j_gene: TRBJ2-5; v_gene: TRBV7-2; abundance: once; CDR3aa: CASSLGPQETQYF; CDR3nt: TGTGCCAGCAGCCTGGGACCACAAGAGACCCAGTACTTC
d_gene: TRBD2; j_gene: TRBJ2-3; v_gene: TRBV4-1; abundance: -; CDR3aa: CASSLGLAGGVSDTQYF; CDR3nt: TGCGCCAGCAGCCTCGGACTAGCCGGAGGGGTTTCGGATACGCAGTATTTT
d_gene: TRBD1; j_gene: TRBJ2-7; v_gene: TRBV2; abundance: -; CDR3aa: CASSELGTDYEQYF; CDR3nt: TGTGCCAGCAGTGAACTCGGGACAGACTACGAGCAGTACTTC
d_gene: -; j_gene: TRBJ1-1; v_gene: TRBV30; abundance: once; CDR3aa: CAWTPGGNTEAFF; CDR3nt: TGTGCCTGGACTCCGGGAGGGAACACTGAAGCTTTCTTT
d_gene: TRBD1; j_gene: TRBJ1-5; v_gene: TRBV19; abundance: once; CDR3aa: CASSPGTGNQPQHF; CDR3nt: TGTGCCAGTAGCCCCGGGACAGGGAATCAGCCCCAGCATTTT
d_gene: TRBD2; j_gene: TRBJ2-7; v_gene: TRBV4-1; abundance: -; CDR3aa: CASSQDPSRTLAGAREQYF; CDR3nt: TGCGCCAGCAGCCAAGATCCATCTCGGACCCTAGCGGGAGCGCGCGAGCAGTACTTC
d_gene: -; j_gene: TRBJ1-1; v_gene: TRBV6-1; abundance: -; CDR3aa: CASSEGSKFEAFF; CDR3nt: TGTGCCAGCAGTGAGGGTTCGAAATTTGAAGCTTTCTTT
d_gene: -; j_gene: TRBJ1-6; v_gene: TRBV4-3; abundance: -; CDR3aa: CASSQGGGGNSPLHF; CDR3nt: TGCGCCAGCAGCCAAGGTGGGGGCGGCAATTCACCCCTCCACTTT
d_gene: TRBD1; j_gene: TRBJ1-6; v_gene: TRBV7-9; abundance: -; CDR3aa: CASSLDRGRAPLHF; CDR3nt: TGTGCCAGCAGCTTGGACAGGGGAAGGGCACCCCTCCACTTT
d_gene: -; j_gene: TRBJ1-2; v_gene: TRBV11-2; abundance: -; CDR3aa: CASSAGQHYGYTF; CDR3nt: TGTGCCAGCAGCGCAGGACAGCACTATGGCTACACCTTC
d_gene: TRBD1; j_gene: TRBJ2-7; v_gene: TRBV29-1; abundance: -; CDR3aa: CSAVGQGVEQYF; CDR3nt: TGCAGCGCCGTGGGACAGGGGGTCGAGCAGTACTTC
d_gene: TRBD2; j_gene: TRBJ2-1; v_gene: TRBV7-9; abundance: once; CDR3aa: CASSRVGLAETYNEQFF; CDR3nt: TGTGCCAGCAGCAGGGTGGGACTAGCTGAAACCTACAATGAGCAGTTCTTC
d_gene: -; j_gene: TRBJ2-7; v_gene: TRBV6-5; abundance: -; CDR3aa: CASRLQGGSYEQYF; CDR3nt: TGTGCCAGCAGACTACAAGGGGGTTCCTACGAGCAGTACTTC